A selection of T cell receptor beta chains follows, all from one sample in a study of identifying expanded T cells in peripheral blood. Using immunoSEQ multiplex PCR, the repertoire was profiled, and TCRdb retains in-frame clones only, with some absent. This table holds under 85,000 clones, roughly 89% found once. Material: blood. The origin of the receptors is a person aged 18 to 75 in good health. Both conserved end residues are part of each CDR3. D genes are given only for firm matches. Some rows have no size entry. The others give once, few or many, or a class for an expanded clone.

V	D	size	J	DNA	CDR3
TRBV5-1	TRBD1	.	TRBJ1-4	TGCGCCAGCAGCCGTTCCGGGACAGGCTCCGGAGGGGAAAAACTGTTTTTT	CASSRSGTGSGGEKLFF
TRBV19	.	.	TRBJ2-2	TGTGCCAGTAGTATGTCGGGATCTTGGACCGGGGAGCTGTTTTTT	CASSMSGSWTGELFF
TRBV7-9	.	.	TRBJ1-1	TGTGCCAGCAGCTTAATTAGCACTGAAGCTTTCTTT	CASSLISTEAFF
TRBV4-3	.	.	TRBJ2-3	TGCGCCAGCAGCCAAGACTACATAGCGGCCACAGATACGCAGTATTTT	CASSQDYIAATDTQYF
TRBV4-3	.	once	TRBJ2-5	TGCGCCAGCAGCCGAGTACGGGGATACCAAGAGACCCAGTACTTC	CASSRVRGYQETQYF
TRBV19	TRBD1	.	TRBJ1-2	TGTGCCAGTAGTTTGACAGGGGATACCTATGGCTACACCTTC	CASSLTGDTYGYTF
TRBV7-2	.	.	TRBJ2-1	TGTGCCAGCAGCTTTGGGGGAGTGGCCAATGAGCAGTTCTTC	CASSFGGVANEQFF
TRBV9	.	.	TRBJ2-7	TGTGCCAGCAGCGCCACCCGGGACCCCCCCTACGAGCAGTACTTC	CASSATRDPPYEQYF
TRBV5-1	TRBD1	.	TRBJ2-5	TGCGCCAGCAGCAGGACAGGGGAAAGAGAGACCCAGTACTTC	CASSRTGERETQYF
TRBV2	.	.	TRBJ1-1	TGTGCCAGCAGTATTACTAACACTGAAGCTTTCTTT	CASSITNTEAFF
TRBV4-3	TRBD2	.	TRBJ2-3	TGCGCCAGCAGCCAGCCGATAGCGGGAGGTACAGATACGCAGTATTTT	CASSQPIAGGTDTQYF
TRBV7-9	TRBD2	.	TRBJ2-1	TGTGCCAGCAGCCTACTAGCGAGTATCAATGAGCAGTTCTTC	CASSLLASINEQFF
TRBV7-9	TRBD2	few	TRBJ2-1	TGTGCCAGCAGCCCGGGGGGGACGTTGGCCCTGTCCTACAATGAGCAGTTCTTC	CASSPGGTLALSYNEQFF
TRBV29-1	TRBD1	once	TRBJ2-7	TGCAGCGTTTATAACCCCGGGGACAGTACCCTTTGGGAGCAGTACTTC	CSVYNPGDSTLWEQYF
TRBV5-8	.	few	TRBJ2-5	TGTGCCAGCAGCCTACTCGAGACCCAGTACTTC	CASSLLETQYF
TRBV19	TRBD1	few	TRBJ2-7	TGTGCCAGTAGTATTCACCCGGGACAGAGGTGGGGCGAGCAGTACTTC	CASSIHPGQRWGEQYF
TRBV4-1	TRBD1	once	TRBJ1-3	TGCGCCACCCGCGCAGCCGGACAGGGGTCTGGAAACACCATATATTTT	CATRAAGQGSGNTIYF
TRBV18	.	.	TRBJ2-7	TGTGCCAGCTCACTAAATGGGGCCGGGTACGAGCAGTACTTC	CASSLNGAGYEQYF
TRBV28	.	.	TRBJ2-4	TGTGCCAGCAGTTTAGTCCGTAACCTAGCCAAAAACATTCAGTACTTC	CASSLVRNLAKNIQYF
TRBV4-3	TRBD1	few	TRBJ1-5	TGCGCCAGCAGCGACAGGGTCAATCAGCCCCAGCATTTT	CASSDRVNQPQHF
TRBV29-1	TRBD1	.	TRBJ1-1	TGCAGCGGACGACAGGGGACGAACACTGAAGCTTTCTTT	CSGRQGTNTEAFF
TRBV5-4	.	.	TRBJ2-7	TGTGCCAGCAGCTTGTCAAGGGGCTTGTTCACCTACGAGCAGTACTTC	CASSLSRGLFTYEQYF
TRBV5-3	.	.	TRBJ2-7	TGTGCCAGAAGCATTACTAACGCCCAGTCCTACGAGCAGTACTTC	CARSITNAQSYEQYF
TRBV7-2	TRBD1	.	TRBJ1-2	TGTGCCAGCAGCTTAGAATTGGACAGGGAGAGGAACGGCTACACCTTC	CASSLELDRERNGYTF
TRBV19	.	.	TRBJ2-2	TGTGCCAGTAGTATACCCGAGACTAACACCGGGGAGCTGTTTTTT	CASSIPETNTGELFF
TRBV15	.	once	TRBJ2-1	TGTGCCACCAGGGGGCAAGGGTTTCTGGTGGTCTTC	CATRGQGFLVVF
TRBV29-1	.	.	TRBJ2-5	TGCAGCGTTGGACGAGGGGGGGCGCAGGAGACCCAGTACTTC	CSVGRGGAQETQYF
TRBV19	TRBD2	.	TRBJ2-7	TGTGCCAGTAGTGGGGCCATAGCGGGAGGGCCACACGAGCAGTACTTC	CASSGAIAGGPHEQYF
TRBV19	.	.	TRBJ2-3	TGTGCCAGTAGCTTTTCGACAGTCACAGATACGCAGTATTTT	CASSFSTVTDTQYF
TRBV6-5	TRBD1	.	TRBJ2-7	TGTGCCAGCAGCAAAACAGGGGTTGGCTCCTACGAGCAGTACTTC	CASSKTGVGSYEQYF
TRBV28	TRBD1	.	TRBJ2-3	TGTGCCAGCGCGCCCACAGGGGGCTTATACACAGATACGCAGTATTTT	CASAPTGGLYTDTQYF
TRBV9	TRBD2	.	TRBJ2-1	TGTGCCAGCAGCGCAAGCGGGAGTTCATACAATGAGCAGTTCTTC	CASSASGSSYNEQFF
TRBV28	.	.	TRBJ2-3	TGTGCCAGCAGACAACTAGACCTGCCTGGGACAGATACGCAGTATTTT	CASRQLDLPGTDTQYF
TRBV19	TRBD2	.	TRBJ2-1	TGTGCCAGTAGTGGCTGGCGGGAGTACAATGAGCAGTTCTTC	CASSGWREYNEQFF
TRBV5-4	.	.	TRBJ2-3	TGTGCCACCCAACTAGCCCCGGATAGCACAGATACGCAGTATTTT	CATQLAPDSTDTQYF
TRBV9	.	.	TRBJ1-1	TGTGCCAGCAGCGTAAGTTTGCACACTGAAGCTTTCTTT	CASSVSLHTEAFF
TRBV6-6	TRBD1	many	TRBJ2-7	TGTGCCAGGAAAGACAGGGTCCCCTACTACGAGCAGTACTTC	CARKDRVPYYEQYF
TRBV2	.	.	TRBJ2-5	TGTGCCAGCAGTGAGGGAGCGGCAGGGAGTGTGGAGACCCAGTACTTC	CASSEGAAGSVETQYF
TRBV28	.	.	TRBJ1-1	TGTGCCAGCAGTTTAGTAAGGGGAGGGAGGGCTTTCTTT	CASSLVRGGRAFF
TRBV18	.	.	TRBJ2-5	TGTGCCAGCTCACCAAGTAGGGAGGAGACCCAGTACTTC	CASSPSREETQYF
TRBV10-3	.	.	TRBJ1-2	TGTGCCATCAGTGAGTCGGGGTCCACCTTCTATGGCTACACCTTC	CAISESGSTFYGYTF
TRBV28	.	.	TRBJ2-3	TGTGCCAGCAGTTGGTCTAGCGAGGATACGCAGTATTTT	CASSWSSEDTQYF
TRBV6-5	TRBD1	.	TRBJ1-6	TGTGCCAGCAGTCGGGACAGTAATTCACCCCTCCACTTT	CASSRDSNSPLHF
TRBV11-3	TRBD1	.	TRBJ2-7	TGTGCCAGCAGCCCAGGGACAGGGTTCGAGCAGTACTTC	CASSPGTGFEQYF
TRBV28	TRBD1	.	TRBJ1-2	TGTGCCAGCAGCCTGGACAGGGGCTATGGCTACACCTTC	CASSLDRGYGYTF
TRBV14	.	once	TRBJ2-5	TGTGCCAGCAGCCAAGATTCCCGGGGAGGGACCCAGTACTTC	CASSQDSRGGTQYF
TRBV14	TRBD1	.	TRBJ1-1	TGTGCCAGCAGCGGACAGGGGTACACTGAAGCTTTCTTT	CASSGQGYTEAFF
TRBV29-1	.	.	TRBJ2-2	TGCAGCGTTGACGCGGGAACAAACACCGGGGAGCTGTTTTTT	CSVDAGTNTGELFF
TRBV28	.	.	TRBJ2-7	TGTGCCAGCAGCCCGCACAGTTCGTTTGTCTACGAGCAGTACTTC	CASSPHSSFVYEQYF
TRBV10-3	TRBD1	.	TRBJ2-1	TGTGCCACCCGGGACAGGCAAAACTCCTCCTACAATGAGCAGTTCTTC	CATRDRQNSSYNEQFF
TRBV7-6	.	.	TRBJ2-2	TGTGCCAGCAGCCTAGTCACATTTGGAAACACCGGGGAGCTGTTTTTT	CASSLVTFGNTGELFF
TRBV7-9	TRBD1	.	TRBJ2-5	TGTGCCAGCAGCTTAGTCGAGGGGGCAGGGGAGACCCAGTACTTC	CASSLVEGAGETQYF
TRBV7-6	.	.	TRBJ2-1	TGTGCCAGCAGCTTAGGGAACGCGGGGGCGTCCTACAATGAGCAGTTCTTC	CASSLGNAGASYNEQFF
TRBV11-1	.	.	TRBJ1-1	TGTGCCAGCAGCTACCAGGGCCGGATGAACACTGAAGCTTTCTTT	CASSYQGRMNTEAFF
TRBV28	TRBD2	.	TRBJ2-7	TGTGCCAGCAGTTTGGGCGGGAGCTCCTACGAGCAGTACTTC	CASSLGGSSYEQYF
TRBV19	TRBD1	.	TRBJ2-1	TGTGCCAGTAGTAAGGACAGGGTCAGCTACAATGAGCAGTTCTTC	CASSKDRVSYNEQFF
TRBV2	.	.	TRBJ2-7	TGTGCCAGCAGTACCACCGACTCAGGGATCTTAGGGTCCTACGAGCAGTACTTC	CASSTTDSGILGSYEQYF
TRBV28	.	.	TRBJ2-2	TGTGCCAGCATTGTCGGGGGAGGAGGGACCGGGGAGCTGTTTTTT	CASIVGGGGTGELFF
TRBV14	.	few	TRBJ1-2	TGTGCCAGCAGCCAAGAGGAATGGGGTGGCTACACCTTC	CASSQEEWGGYTF